This entry lists 12 T cell receptor beta chains sequenced from one sample in a study of blood T cell repertoires in COVID-19. The method was immunoSEQ multiplex PCR; TCRdb's version includes in-frame clones alone and lacks a portion of them. The sample holds about 200,000 clones, around 80% seen once. The sequenced material came from peripheral blood. These receptors were taken from a woman between 65 and 79 years old with acute or convalescent COVID-19.

CDR3 sequence (DNA): TGTGCCAGCAGCTTGAGGGGGCGGAACACCGGGGAGCTGTTTTTT. Translating it yields CASSLRGRNTGELFF. V and J are TRBV7-2 and TRBJ2-2; TRBD1 matches 7 bases. V was pared by 3 bases and J by 1 base, with 2 bases of the junction left unmatched. Germline V CDR1 and CDR2: SGHTA, FQGNSA. CDR3 size: 15 residues.

The chain links TRBV7-8 to TRBJ1-1; D unclear. Trimming removed 2 bases at V and 0 bases at J, with 16 bases between. There are 17 residues in the CDR3. Germline CDR1 SGHVS, CDR2 FQNEAQ. The CDR3 sequence: CASSLKDPRHMNTEAFF. The CDR3 DNA follows: TGTGCCAGCAGCTTAAAGGATCCCAGGCACATGAACACTGAAGCTTTCTTT.

This clone was observed a single time. The chain joins TRBV30 to TRBJ2-1, with 9 positions matching TRBD1. The germline gives CDR1 GTSNPN, CDR2 SVGIG (reference sequence). The CDR3 is made up of 15 amino acids. The junction had 10 bases not matched to a gene; V was cut back by 3 bases and J by 7 bases. The CDR3 reads CAWSRTGTGPNEQFF. The CDR3 coding sequence is TGTGCCTGGAGCCGGACCGGGACAGGGCCGAATGAGCAGTTCTTC.

The gene calls are TRBV28 and TRBJ1-5, with D possibly matching TRBD1 (5 bases). Deletions cut 7 bases from V and 1 base from J, with 14 bases between. Germline lookup yields CDR1 MDHEN and CDR2 SYDVKM. This CDR3 spans 15 amino acids. This chain's CDR3 is CASITGGTSNQPQHF. In DNA, the CDR3 is TGTGCCAGCATCACGGGGGGGACGAGCAATCAGCCCCAGCATTTT.

This clone was recorded many times. The V gene is TRBV7-2, the J gene TRBJ2-1; 7 nucleotides match TRBD2. The junction had 2 bases not matched to a gene; V was cut back by 1 base and J by 2 bases. Germline V lookup: CDR1 SGHTA, CDR2 FQGNSA. The CDR3 extends over 15 amino acids. The DNA for the CDR3 is TGTGCCAGCAGCTTAGGACTAGCCCCCTACAATGAGCAGTTCTTC. This gives the protein CASSLGLAPYNEQFF.

This chain connects TRBV7-9 to TRBJ1-1; perhaps TRBD1 as D (5 bases). Germline-derived CDR1 and CDR2 are SEHNR and FQNEAQ (reference sequence). The CDR3 runs to 13 residues. V was clipped by 5 bases and J by 4 bases, with 11 bases between them. The CDR3 reads CASSLSQATEAFF. CDR3 nucleotide sequence: TGTGCCAGCAGCCTCTCACAGGCCACTGAAGCTTTCTTT.

The J gene is TRBJ2-7, the V gene TRBV19, with no clear D. The length of the CDR3 is 13 residues. Germline V gene data show CDR1 as LNHDA and CDR2 as SQIVND (reference sequence). The germline V and J ends were trimmed by 5 bases and 7 bases, with 15 bases remaining between them. CDR3 DNA: TGTGCCAGTAGTGTCGCCCTAGAGGATGAGCAGTACTTC. Encoded protein: CASSVALEDEQYF.

This chain uses TRBV25-1 with TRBJ1-2; perhaps TRBD1 as D (6 bases). Germline V gene lookup returns CDR1 MGHDK and CDR2 SYGVNS. The CDR3 totals 15 residues. Trimming took 3 bases from V and 0 from J, leaving 11 bases between them. The CDR3 sequence: CASSERSGANYGYTF. CDR3 DNA sequence: TGTGCCAGCAGTGAGCGGTCAGGGGCTAACTATGGCTACACCTTC.

The genes are TRBV4-2 and TRBJ2-2; D may be TRBD2 (5 bases). Trimming cost V 0 bases and J 6 bases, with 11 bases left between them. CDR3 length equals 15 residues. CDR1 and CDR2 (germline): LGHNA, YNFKEQ. As DNA, the CDR3 is TGTGCCAGCAGCCAAGATGGAAGCGGCGCCGGGGAGCTGTTTTTT. Amino acid sequence: CASSQDGSGAGELFF.

J is TRBJ2-1 and V is TRBV5-1, with 8 bases fitting TRBD1. The CDR3 covers 15 residues. Germline V gene sequence: CDR1 SGHRS, CDR2 YFSETQ. V was pared by 4 bases and J by 6 bases, with 9 bases of the junction left unmatched. CDR3 in DNA: TGCGCCAGCAGCCCCCGGACAGGGCTTGCCAATGAGCAGTTCTTC. Protein: CASSPRTGLANEQFF.

The genes are TRBV19 and TRBJ2-1; 8 bases align to TRBD2. CDR3 length: 17 residues. The V gene's germline CDR1 is LNHDA and CDR2 SQIVND (reference sequence). Trimming removed 5 bases from V and 3 bases from J; junction bases left unmatched: 12. CDR3 sequence (DNA): TGTGCCAGTAGTCGGCTCCGTCCCAGCGGGAGCTACAATGAGCAGTTCTTC. Translating it yields CASSRLRPSGSYNEQFF.

The rearrangement links TRBV5-6 to TRBJ2-2, with TRBD1 identical over 7 bases. V lost 0 bases and J lost 4; bases outside the gene matches: 3. The CDR3 runs 15 residues. Germline V gene sequence: CDR1 SGHDT, CDR2 YYEEEE. CDR3 sequence: CASSLVGGGTGELFF. The CDR3 DNA follows: TGTGCCAGCAGCTTGGTAGGGGGCGGCACCGGGGAGCTGTTTTTT.